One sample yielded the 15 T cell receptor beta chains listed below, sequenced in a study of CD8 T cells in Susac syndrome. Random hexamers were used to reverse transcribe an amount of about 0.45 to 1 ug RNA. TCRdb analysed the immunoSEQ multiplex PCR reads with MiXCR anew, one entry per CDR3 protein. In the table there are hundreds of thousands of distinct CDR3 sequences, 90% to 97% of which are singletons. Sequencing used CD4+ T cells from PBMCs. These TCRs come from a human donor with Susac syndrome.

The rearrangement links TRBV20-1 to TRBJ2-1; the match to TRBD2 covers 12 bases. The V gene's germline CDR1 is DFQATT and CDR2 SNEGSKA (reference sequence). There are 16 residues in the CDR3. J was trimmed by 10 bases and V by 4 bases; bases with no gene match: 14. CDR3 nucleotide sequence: TGCAGTGCTATCAAAGCCTCTAGCGGGAGGGCCGGGGAGCAGTTCTTC. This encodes CSAIKASSGRAGEQFF.

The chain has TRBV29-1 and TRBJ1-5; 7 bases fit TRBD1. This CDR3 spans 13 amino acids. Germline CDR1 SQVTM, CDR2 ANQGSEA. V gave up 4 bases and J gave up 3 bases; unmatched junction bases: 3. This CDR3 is CSVGQGTNQPQHF. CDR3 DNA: TGCAGCGTTGGACAGGGTACCAATCAGCCCCAGCATTTT.

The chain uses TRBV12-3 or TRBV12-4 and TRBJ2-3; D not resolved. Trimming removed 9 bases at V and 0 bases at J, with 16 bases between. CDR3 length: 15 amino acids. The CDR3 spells CASKTTPGSTDTQYF. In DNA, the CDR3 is TGTGCCAGTAAGACGACCCCTGGGAGCACAGATACGCAGTATTTT.

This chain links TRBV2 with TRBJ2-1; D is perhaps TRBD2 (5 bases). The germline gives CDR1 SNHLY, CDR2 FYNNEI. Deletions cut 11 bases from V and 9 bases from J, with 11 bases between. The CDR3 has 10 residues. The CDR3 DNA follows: TGTGCCGGCTCGGAGGTTGAGCAGTTCTTC. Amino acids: CAGSEVEQFF.

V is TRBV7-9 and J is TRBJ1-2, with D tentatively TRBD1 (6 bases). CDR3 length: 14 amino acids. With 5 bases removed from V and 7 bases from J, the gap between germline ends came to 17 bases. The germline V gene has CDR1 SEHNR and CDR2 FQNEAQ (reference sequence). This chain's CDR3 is CASSVAGAEGGYTF. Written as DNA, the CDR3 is TGTGCCAGCAGCGTGGCAGGGGCGGAGGGTGGCTACACCTTC.

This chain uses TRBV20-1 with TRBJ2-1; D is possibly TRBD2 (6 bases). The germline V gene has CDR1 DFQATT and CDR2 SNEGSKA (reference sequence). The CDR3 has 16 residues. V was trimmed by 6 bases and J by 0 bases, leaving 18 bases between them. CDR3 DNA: TGCAGTGCAAACACTAGACTAGGAAGCTCCTACAATGAGCAGTTCTTC. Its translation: CSANTRLGSSYNEQFF.

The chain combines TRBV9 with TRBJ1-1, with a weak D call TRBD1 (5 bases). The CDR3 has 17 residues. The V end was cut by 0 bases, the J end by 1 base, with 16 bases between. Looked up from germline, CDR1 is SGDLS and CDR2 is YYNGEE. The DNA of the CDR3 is TGTGCCAGCAGCGTAGCGAAGGGGATGGGGGGGAACACTGAAGCTTTCTTT. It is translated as CASSVAKGMGGNTEAFF.

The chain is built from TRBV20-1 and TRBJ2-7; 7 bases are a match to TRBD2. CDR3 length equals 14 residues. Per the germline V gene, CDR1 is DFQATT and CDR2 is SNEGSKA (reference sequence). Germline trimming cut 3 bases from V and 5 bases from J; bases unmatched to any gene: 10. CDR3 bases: TGCAGTGCTAGTCTCGGACTAGTTACCCACGAGCAGTACTTC. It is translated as CSASLGLVTHEQYF.

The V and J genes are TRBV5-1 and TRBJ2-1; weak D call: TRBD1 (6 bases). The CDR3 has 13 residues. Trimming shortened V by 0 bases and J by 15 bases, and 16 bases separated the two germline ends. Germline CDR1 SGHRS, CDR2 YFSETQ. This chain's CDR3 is CASSLDGQTEGFF. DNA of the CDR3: TGCGCCAGCAGCTTGGACGGACAGACGGAAGGGTTCTTC.

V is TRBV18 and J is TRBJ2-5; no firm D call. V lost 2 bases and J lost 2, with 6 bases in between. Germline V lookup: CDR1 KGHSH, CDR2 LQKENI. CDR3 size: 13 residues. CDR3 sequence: CASSPADQETQYF. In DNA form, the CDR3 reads TGTGCCAGCTCACCAGCGGATCAAGAGACCCAGTACTTC.

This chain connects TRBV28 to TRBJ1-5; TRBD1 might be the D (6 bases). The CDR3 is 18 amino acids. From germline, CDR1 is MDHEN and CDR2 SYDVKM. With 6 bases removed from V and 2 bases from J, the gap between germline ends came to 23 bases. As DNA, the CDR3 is TGTGCCAGCAGCTCCGTCCTCCAGGGGAACTCCGGCAATCAGCCCCAGCATTTT. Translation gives CASSSVLQGNSGNQPQHF. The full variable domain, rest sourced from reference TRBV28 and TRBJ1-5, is DVKVTQSSRYLVKRTGEKVFLECVQDMDHENMFWYRQDPGLGLRLIYFSYDVKMKEKGDIPEGYSVSREKKERFSLILESASTNQTSMYLCASSSVLQGNSGNQPQHFGDGTRLSIL.

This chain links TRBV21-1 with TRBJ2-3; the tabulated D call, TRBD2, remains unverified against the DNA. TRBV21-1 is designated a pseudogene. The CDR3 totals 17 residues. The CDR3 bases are TGTGCCAGCAGCAAAGTTGCGGGAGATGGTGTTGGGGATACGCAGTATTTT. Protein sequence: CASSKVAGDGVGDTQYF.

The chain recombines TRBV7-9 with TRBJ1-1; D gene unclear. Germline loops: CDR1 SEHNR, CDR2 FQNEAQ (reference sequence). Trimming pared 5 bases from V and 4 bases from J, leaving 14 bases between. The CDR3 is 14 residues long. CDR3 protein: CASSPEERFTEAFF. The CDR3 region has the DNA TGTGCCAGCAGCCCCGAGGAGCGGTTCACTGAAGCTTTCTTT.

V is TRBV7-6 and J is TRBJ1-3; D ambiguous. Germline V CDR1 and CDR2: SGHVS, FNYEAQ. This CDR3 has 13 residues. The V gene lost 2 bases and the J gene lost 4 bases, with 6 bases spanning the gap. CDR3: CASSLSTGNTIYF. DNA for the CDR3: TGTGCCAGCAGCTTATCAACGGGAAACACCATATATTTT.

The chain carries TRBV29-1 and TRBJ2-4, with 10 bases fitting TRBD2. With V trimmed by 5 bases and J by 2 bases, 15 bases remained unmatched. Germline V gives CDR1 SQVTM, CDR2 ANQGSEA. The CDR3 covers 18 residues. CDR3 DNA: TGCAGCGTTATCGTCGGACCTAGCGGGAGCCGATCCAAAAACATTCAGTACTTC. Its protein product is CSVIVGPSGSRSKNIQYF. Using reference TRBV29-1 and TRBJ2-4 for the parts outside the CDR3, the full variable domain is SAVISQKPSRDICQRGTSLTIQCQVDSQVTMMFWYRQQPGQSLTLIATANQGSEATYESGFVIDKFPISRPNLTFSTLTVSNMSPEDSSIYLCSVIVGPSGSRSKNIQYFGAGTRLSVL.